This T cell receptor beta chain was captured by sequencing in a study of blood T cell repertoires in COVID-19. As for the study in general: Researchers got acute and convalescent COVID-19 samples from the United States, Italy and Spain. T cells, B-cell-depleted T cells, or PBMCs supplied cDNA or gDNA.

Per germline, CDR1 LNHDA and CDR2 SQIVND (reference sequence). With 1 base clipped from V and 6 bases from J, the junction kept 4 bases outside the gene matches. The CDR3 is made up of 15 amino acids. In the original workflow: By means of reference gene primer amplification, nucleated cell counts were estimated. Assay used: immunoSEQ multiplex PCR; TCRdb lists only in-frame clones, some missing. V, J and clone size are taken as reported in that table, and D and trimming were inferred from the DNA itself. The top ten hold about 22% of the sample, which has tens of thousands of clones, roughly 90% seen once.

This TCR was sampled from a woman between 45 and 65 years old with active or convalescent COVID-19. Source material: peripheral blood. V and J are TRBV19 and TRBJ2-1; TRBD1 matches at 9 bases. CDR3 residues: CASSIGQGVSNEQFF. CDR3 sequence (DNA): TGTGCCAGTAGTATAGGACAGGGGGTCTCCAATGAGCAGTTCTTC.